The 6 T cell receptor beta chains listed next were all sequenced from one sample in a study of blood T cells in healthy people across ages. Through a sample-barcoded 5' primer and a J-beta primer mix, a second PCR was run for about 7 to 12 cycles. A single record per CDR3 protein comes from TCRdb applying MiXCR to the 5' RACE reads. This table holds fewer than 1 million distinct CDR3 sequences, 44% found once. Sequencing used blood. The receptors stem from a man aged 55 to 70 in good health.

The CDR3 reads CSAGLNVRYF. In DNA, the CDR3 is TGCAGCGCTGGACTGAATGTGCGGTACTTC. The rearrangement links TRBV29-1 to TRBJ2-5; tentative D call: TRBD2 (5 bases). CDR3 length equals 10 residues. Trimming took 7 bases from V and 13 from J, leaving 16 bases between them. CDR1 and CDR2 from the germline V gene are SQVTM and ANQGSEA.

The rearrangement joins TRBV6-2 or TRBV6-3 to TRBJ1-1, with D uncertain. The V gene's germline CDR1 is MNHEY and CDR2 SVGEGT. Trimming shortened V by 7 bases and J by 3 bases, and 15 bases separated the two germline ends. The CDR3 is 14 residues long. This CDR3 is CASNNGGSDTEAFF. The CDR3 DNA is TGTGCCAGCAACAACGGAGGGAGTGACACTGAAGCTTTCTTT.

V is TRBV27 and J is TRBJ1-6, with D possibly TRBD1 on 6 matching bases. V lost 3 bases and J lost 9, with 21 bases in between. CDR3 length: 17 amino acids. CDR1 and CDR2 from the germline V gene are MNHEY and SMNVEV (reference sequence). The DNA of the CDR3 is TGTGCCAGCAGTTTCCGGGACAACCCAGGCAGCGGTTCACCCCTCCACTTT. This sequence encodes CASSFRDNPGSGSPLHF.

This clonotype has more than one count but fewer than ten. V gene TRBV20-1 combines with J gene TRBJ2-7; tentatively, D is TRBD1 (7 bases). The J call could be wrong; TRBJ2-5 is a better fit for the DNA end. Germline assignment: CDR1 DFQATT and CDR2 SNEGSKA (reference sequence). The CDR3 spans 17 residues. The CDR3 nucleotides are TGCAGTGCTACACCCCTGACCTCCGGACAGGAGGGGGAGACCCAGTACTTC. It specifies CSATPLTSGQEGETQYF.

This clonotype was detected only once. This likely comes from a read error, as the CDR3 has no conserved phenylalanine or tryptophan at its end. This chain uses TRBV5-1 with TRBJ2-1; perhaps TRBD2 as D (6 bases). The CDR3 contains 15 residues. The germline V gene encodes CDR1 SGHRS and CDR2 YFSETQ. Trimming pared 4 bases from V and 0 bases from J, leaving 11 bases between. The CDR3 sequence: CASSTGGASYNEQFL. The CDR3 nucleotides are TGCGCCAGCAGCACCGGGGGAGCCTCCTACAATGAGCAGTTCTTA.

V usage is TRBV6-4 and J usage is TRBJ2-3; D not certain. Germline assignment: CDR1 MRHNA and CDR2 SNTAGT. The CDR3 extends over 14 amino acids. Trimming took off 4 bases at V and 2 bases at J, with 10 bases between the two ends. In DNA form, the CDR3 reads TGTGCCAGCAGTGCTGACTCTGACACAGATACGCAGTATTTT. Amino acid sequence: CASSADSDTDTQYF.